The rows below give T cell receptor beta chains drawn from one sample of a study of blood T cell repertoires in COVID-19. Using immunoSEQ multiplex PCR, the repertoire was profiled, and TCRdb retains in-frame clones only, with some absent. The table lists 220,000 or so clones, around 86% of them singletons. The sample consisted of peripheral blood. The receptors were gathered from a woman between 45 and 65 years old with COVID-19, enrolled during active disease. The CDR3 runs from the conserved cysteine through the conserved F or W. Each record gives: D gene, J gene, V gene, CDR3 protein, CDR3 DNA. The D gene is left open where the match is weak.

. | TRBJ2-1 | TRBV2 | CASSSRGGVDNEQFF | TGTGCCAGCAGTTCTCGTGGAGGGGTCGACAATGAGCAGTTCTTC
. | TRBJ2-3 | TRBV27 | CASSHGTDTQYF | TGTGCCAGCAGTCATGGCACAGATACGCAGTATTTT
. | TRBJ1-2 | TRBV28 | CASSPDQGYRAWGYTF | TGTGCCAGCAGTCCTGACCAGGGGTATCGGGCTTGGGGCTACACCTTC
. | TRBJ1-5 | TRBV28 | CASSLSDRSNQPQHF | TGTGCCAGCAGTTTATCGGACAGAAGCAATCAGCCCCAGCATTTT
TRBD1 | TRBJ1-1 | TRBV7-2 | CASRIRDSDTEAFF | TGTGCCAGCAGGATCCGGGACAGCGACACTGAAGCTTTCTTT
TRBD1 | TRBJ1-1 | TRBV5-4 | CASSYRGGTEAFF | TGTGCCAGCAGCTACAGGGGGGGCACTGAAGCTTTCTTT
. | TRBJ2-1 | TRBV24-1 | CATSDWQASSYNEQFF | TGTGCCACCAGTGATTGGCAGGCGAGCTCCTACAATGAGCAGTTCTTC
TRBD1 | TRBJ2-7 | TRBV15 | CATSMRTGELREQYF | TGTGCCACCAGCATGAGGACAGGTGAACTACGGGAGCAGTACTTC
TRBD2 | TRBJ2-7 | TRBV4-2 | CASSPGTSGYEQYF | TGTGCCAGCAGCCCCGGGACTAGCGGCTACGAGCAGTACTTC
. | TRBJ2-3 | TRBV5-1 | CASSLEPGTDTQYF | TGCGCCAGCAGCTTGGAGCCCGGCACAGATACGCAGTATTTT
. | TRBJ1-1 | TRBV10-2 | CASLWGRLGLMNTEAFF | TGCGCCAGTCTCTGGGGCAGGTTGGGACTTATGAACACTGAAGCTTTCTTT
TRBD1 | TRBJ1-5 | TRBV6-5 | CASSYHRGRGRPQHF | TGTGCCAGCAGTTACCACAGGGGGCGGGGGCGGCCCCAGCATTTT
. | TRBJ2-4 | TRBV23-1 | CARISKTLRCQNIQYF | TGCGCCAGAATTAGCAAGACTCTGAGGTGCCAAAACATTCAGTACTTC